The 20 T cell receptor beta chains below were found in one sample sequenced in a study of T cell repertoires in ileal Crohn's disease. The method was immunoSEQ multiplex PCR; TCRdb's version includes in-frame clones alone and lacks a portion of them. The data hold about 15,000 clones, with roughly 80% observed a single time. The sequenced sample was ileal tissue. Receptors originate from an adult with Crohn's disease.

The chain recombines TRBV4-2 with TRBJ2-1, with D perhaps matching TRBD1 (5 bases). This CDR3 contains 13 residues. Per the germline V gene, CDR1 is LGHNA and CDR2 is YNFKEQ. Between the trimmed V and J ends, which lost 3 bases and 6 bases, there was a span of 9 bases. As DNA, the CDR3 is TGTGCCAGCAGCCAGGAGCAGGGCAATGAGCAGTTCTTC. It translates to CASSQEQGNEQFF.

There are a few counts of this clone. This chain uses TRBV7-9 with TRBJ1-2; the D is unclear. Trimming removed 1 base from V and 8 bases from J, with 5 bases in between. This CDR3 contains 11 residues. Germline V lookup: CDR1 SEHNR, CDR2 FQNEAQ (reference sequence). CDR3 nucleotides: TGTGCCAGCAGCTTAGTAGCGGGCTACACCTTC. Translated: CASSLVAGYTF.

The V and J genes are TRBV10-3 and TRBJ1-4; D is undetermined. Germline values: CDR1 ENHRY, CDR2 SYGVKD. V dropped 3 bases and J dropped 6 bases, with 11 bases sitting between them. The CDR3 has 14 amino acids. CDR3 sequence: CAISDGSTHEKLFF. The DNA for the CDR3 is TGTGCCATCAGTGATGGATCGACACATGAAAAACTGTTTTTT.

The V gene is TRBV27, the J gene TRBJ2-1; D gene ambiguous. CDR3 length: 15 amino acids. V lost 4 bases and J lost 3, with 13 bases in between. The germline CDR1 and CDR2 sequences are MNHEY and SMNVEV (reference sequence). The CDR3 bases are TGTGCCAGCAGTTCCATCGCCACATTCTACAATGAGCAGTTCTTC. Translation gives CASSSIATFYNEQFF.

V gene TRBV19 combines with J gene TRBJ2-7; 8 bases fit TRBD1. The CDR3 runs to 13 residues. The V gene's germline CDR1 is LNHDA and CDR2 SQIVND (reference sequence). Trimming at V came to 6 bases and at J to 8 bases, leaving 9 bases not matched to a gene. CDR3 nucleotide sequence: TGTGCCAGTAGCCCGACAGGGGAGGCGCAGCAGTACTTC. It codes for CASSPTGEAQQYF.

The chain couples TRBV4-2 to TRBJ2-3; tentative D call: TRBD1 (6 bases). Per germline, CDR1 LGHNA and CDR2 YNFKEQ. The CDR3 contains 16 residues. Trimming took off 5 bases at V and 0 bases at J, with 15 bases between the two ends. The CDR3 spells CASSSGHHTSTDTQYF. For the CDR3, the DNA is TGTGCCAGCAGCTCGGGACACCATACTAGCACAGATACGCAGTATTTT.

The rearrangement uses TRBV5-1 and TRBJ2-7, with 7 bases that match TRBD1. Trimming at V came to 7 bases and at J to 6 bases, leaving 4 bases not matched to a gene. Germline CDR1 reads SGHRS; CDR2 reads YFSETQ. The CDR3 covers 11 residues. The CDR3 DNA sequence: TGCGCCAGCGGGACAGTGGGCGAGCAGTACTTC. Its protein product is CASGTVGEQYF.

The chain has TRBV7-2 and TRBJ2-7; 10 nucleotides line up with TRBD1. The CDR3 has 14 residues. Germline CDR1 SGHTA, CDR2 FQGNSA. Trimming took 3 bases from V and 2 from J; bases not matched to a gene: 1. The CDR3 here is CASSFGTGAYEQYF. The CDR3 bases are TGTGCCAGCAGCTTCGGGACAGGGGCCTACGAGCAGTACTTC. The variable domain in full, with the rest retrieved from reference TRBV7-2 and TRBJ2-7, is GAGVSQSPSNKVTEKGKDVELRCDPISGHTALYWYRQSLGQGLEFLIYFQGNSAPDKSGLPSDRFSAERTGGSVSTLTIQRTQQEDSAVYLCASSFGTGAYEQYFGPGTRLTVT.

The rearrangement links TRBV11-2 to TRBJ2-7; TRBD1 is a possible D gene (6 bases). Trimming took off 5 bases at V and 1 base at J, with 12 bases between the two ends. CDR3 length equals 14 residues. CDR1 SGHAT and CDR2 FQNNGV come from the germline V gene. The CDR3 DNA is TGTGCCAGCAGCCAAAGAGGACAGTCCTACGAGCAGTACTTC. Its translation: CASSQRGQSYEQYF.

This rearrangement joins TRBV5-4 to TRBJ2-3; D is undetermined. The CDR3 extends over 14 amino acids. Germline V gene sequence: CDR1 SGHNT, CDR2 YYREEE (reference sequence). V lost 2 bases to trimming and J lost 6 bases, with 13 bases between them. CDR3 amino acids: CASSFSTFGDTQYF. The CDR3 nucleotides are TGTGCCAGCAGCTTTAGCACTTTCGGGGATACGCAGTATTTT.

This clone was seen once. This chain uses TRBV21-1 with TRBJ2-7; the table assigns TRBD2, which was not confirmed against the DNA. TRBV21-1 is noted as a pseudogene. The CDR3 totals 15 residues. This chain's CDR3 is CASSRGLAGDYEQYF. The CDR3 DNA reads TGTGCCAGCAGTCGTGGACTAGCGGGGGACTACGAGCAGTACTTC.

By frequency in the sample, this clone is medium-sized. The CDR3 region is CASSVSPDTEAFF. The DNA for the CDR3 is TGTGCCAGCAGCGTATCCCCGGACACTGAAGCTTTCTTT. The J gene is TRBJ1-1, the V gene TRBV9; unclear D gene. The CDR3 is 13 amino acids. V lost 1 base, J lost 3 bases, and 7 bases lay in between. Germline V gene sequence: CDR1 SGDLS, CDR2 YYNGEE.

J is TRBJ2-3 and V is TRBV4-3; 10 bases fit TRBD2. This CDR3 has 17 residues. CDR1 and CDR2 (germline): LGHNA, YSLEER. Trimming at V came to 3 bases and at J to 4 bases, leaving 10 bases not matched to a gene. CDR3 loop: CASSQGQTSGRPDTQYF. CDR3 in DNA: TGCGCCAGCAGCCAGGGTCAGACTAGCGGGCGACCAGATACGCAGTATTTT.

This clone came up a few times. The chain combines TRBV21-1 with TRBJ2-1; TRBD1, as called in the table, went unchecked against the DNA. TRBV21-1 is a pseudogene. CDR3 length equals 15 residues. CDR3 protein: CASSLDSGAYNEQFF. DNA for the CDR3: TGTGCCAGCAGCCTGGACAGTGGCGCCTACAATGAGCAGTTCTTC.

The chain joins TRBV4-3 to TRBJ2-7; no firm D call. The CDR3 runs 14 residues. The germline gives CDR1 LGHNA, CDR2 YSLEER. V lost 4 bases and J lost 3, with 13 bases in between. This chain's CDR3 is CASSLSLRSYEQYF. DNA of the CDR3: TGCGCCAGCAGCCTATCCCTAAGGAGCTACGAGCAGTACTTC.

As regards this clone: Other DNA sequences in this specimen translate into the identical CDR3. The chain has TRBV19 and TRBJ2-7; 9 nucleotides match TRBD2. The V segment lost 2 bases and the J segment 2 bases; nucleotides outside the gene matches: 1. The CDR3 spans 14 residues. CDR1 LNHDA and CDR2 SQIVND come from the germline V gene (reference sequence). CDR3 sequence (DNA): TGTGCCAGTAGTATAACTAGCGGGCCCTACGAGCAGTACTTC. Its protein is CASSITSGPYEQYF.

The chain is built from TRBV9 and TRBJ2-2; D not certain. V lost 5 bases, J lost 5 bases, and 7 bases lay in between. The germline V gene has CDR1 SGDLS and CDR2 YYNGEE. The CDR3 covers 12 residues. The CDR3, as DNA: TGTGCCAGCAGTACGCGAACCGGGGAGCTGTTTTTT. Protein sequence: CASSTRTGELFF.

The rearrangement joins TRBV7-6 to TRBJ2-2; 11 bases align to TRBD2. Looked up from germline, CDR1 is SGHVS and CDR2 is FNYEAQ. V was clipped by 5 bases and J by 7 bases; unmatched bases: 9. This CDR3 contains 16 residues. CDR3 nucleotides: TGTGCCAGCAGCGCGACTAGCGGGACCCTGGGCGGGGAGCTGTTTTTT. Translation: CASSATSGTLGGELFF.

This chain connects TRBV30 to TRBJ1-1; D is possibly TRBD1 (5 bases). V shed 0 bases and J shed 11 bases, with 19 bases lying between them. The V gene's germline CDR1 is GTSNPN and CDR2 SVGIG (reference sequence). This CDR3 comprises 14 residues. CDR3: CAWSVQAEAGEAFF. The CDR3, as DNA: TGTGCCTGGAGTGTACAGGCGGAGGCGGGGGAGGCTTTCTTT.

The chain is built from TRBV9 and TRBJ2-1; D is unresolved. Germline CDR1 is SGDLS and CDR2 is YYNGEE. V was shortened by 2 bases and J by 5 bases, with 8 bases between the two germline ends. The CDR3 has 13 residues. CDR3 nucleotide sequence: TGTGCCAGCAGCGTTAGGAGAGACAATGAGCAGTTCTTC. It encodes CASSVRRDNEQFF.